Below are 10 T cell receptor beta chains sequenced from a single sample in a study of Tregs in tolerant kidney transplant recipients. Measured with immunoSEQ multiplex PCR; TCRdb has only the in-frame clones, and not every one. The profile shows 98,000 or so clones, around 91% of them singletons. The sample was CD4+ T cells from blood, taken before the transplant. Source of these receptors: a human donor who received a combined kidney and bone marrow transplant.

The CDR3 region is CASSLSGGPQHF. As DNA, the CDR3 is TGTGCCAGCAGCTTAAGCGGGGGTCCCCAGCATTTT. The genes are TRBV7-2 and TRBJ1-5; tentatively, D is TRBD1 (5 bases). Germline V lookup: CDR1 SGHTA, CDR2 FQGNSA. V lost 2 bases to trimming and J lost 10 bases, with 9 bases between them. The CDR3 is 12 residues long.

The rearrangement joins TRBV27 to TRBJ2-5, with TRBD2 matching over 7 bases. Looked up from germline, CDR1 is MNHEY and CDR2 is SMNVEV (reference sequence). This CDR3 contains 16 residues. V trimming: 3 bases; J trimming: 2 bases; junction bases outside the gene matches: 9. The CDR3 loop reads CASSLSTSRTQETQYF. CDR3 DNA: TGTGCCAGCAGTTTGTCGACTAGCAGAACTCAAGAGACCCAGTACTTC.

The chain is built from TRBV5-1 and TRBJ1-1; 10 bases agree with TRBD1. Trimming removed 0 bases from V and 5 bases from J; junction bases left unmatched: 1. CDR3 length equals 14 residues. CDR1 SGHRS and CDR2 YFSETQ come from the germline V gene. In DNA form, the CDR3 reads TGCGCCAGCAGCTTGGGGGGACAGGGGACTGAAGCTTTCTTT. Encoded protein: CASSLGGQGTEAFF.

This chain uses TRBV5-6 with TRBJ1-1, with D tentatively TRBD1 (6 bases). Trimming cost V 0 bases and J 1 base, with 16 bases left between them. The CDR3 loop spans 17 amino acids. Per germline, CDR1 SGHDT and CDR2 YYEEEE. The CDR3 reads CASSLAGHSFSNTEAFF. The CDR3 region has the DNA TGTGCCAGCAGCTTGGCGGGACACAGCTTCTCGAACACTGAAGCTTTCTTT.

The genes are TRBV5-1 and TRBJ2-3; 7 bases are a match to TRBD2. Germline CDR1 reads SGHRS; CDR2 reads YFSETQ. Trimming removed 3 bases from V and 4 bases from J; junction bases left unmatched: 11. The CDR3 extends over 16 amino acids. The CDR3 loop reads CASSSAAPGGADTQYF. CDR3 coding DNA: TGCGCCAGCAGCTCCGCCGCCCCGGGAGGCGCAGATACGCAGTATTTT.

The chain joins TRBV4-1 to TRBJ1-4; 7 positions agree with TRBD1. The V gene end was trimmed by 0 bases and the J gene end by 4 bases; junction bases not matched to a gene: 11. Germline values: CDR1 MGHRA, CDR2 YSYEKL. The CDR3 spans 18 residues. In nucleotides, the CDR3 is TGCGCCAGCAGCCAAGATGCGGCGGGACAGATACTTAATGAAAAACTGTTTTTT. Translating gives CASSQDAAGQILNEKLFF.

The chain links TRBV7-2 to TRBJ2-3; D possibly corresponds to TRBD2 (6 bases). The CDR3 runs 15 residues. The germline V gene encodes CDR1 SGHTA and CDR2 FQGNSA. Trimming took 5 bases from V and 2 from J, leaving 14 bases between them. DNA for the CDR3: TGTGCCAGCAGCCCCCAGGGACTCGACACAGATACGCAGTATTTT. This translates into CASSPQGLDTDTQYF.

The rearrangement joins TRBV29-1 to TRBJ2-1; 8 bases are shared with TRBD2. This CDR3 has 14 residues. Trimming cost V 7 bases and J 7 bases; bases outside gene matches: 12. The V gene's germline CDR1 is SQVTM and CDR2 ANQGSEA. CDR3 sequence reads: CSAPGLVIGNEQFF. Written as DNA, the CDR3 is TGCAGCGCCCCGGGACTAGTGATAGGGAATGAGCAGTTCTTC.

The V gene is TRBV25-1, the J gene TRBJ2-3; D ambiguous. The V end lost 4 bases, the J end lost 6 bases, and 8 bases lay between the germline ends. CDR3 length equals 12 residues. CDR1 is MGHDK, CDR2 SYGVNS, per germline. Here the CDR3 DNA reads TGTGCCAGCAGTGCCGGGTCGGATACGCAGTATTTT. Translated, it gives CASSAGSDTQYF.

The gene calls are TRBV5-4 and TRBJ2-6; D unclear. The CDR3 length is 17 residues. The germline CDR1 and CDR2 sequences are SGHNT and YYREEE (reference sequence). Trimming shortened V by 4 bases and J by 2 bases, and 16 bases separated the two germline ends. As DNA, the CDR3 is TGTGCCAGCAGCCCCACCCGAGGAGCGACTGGGGCCAACGTCCTGACTTTC. The encoded protein is CASSPTRGATGANVLTF.